This T cell receptor beta chain was profiled in a study of beta chain features in type 1 diabetes. Study observations and caveats: Sequencing the cDNA could make cells with high TCR expression show up more than they should. Type 1 diabetes patients had moderately but significantly shorter TCRB CDR3s in all four CD4+ subsets. Type 1 diabetes patients had VDJ junctions that carried fewer insertions and more deletions.

Germline V CDR1 and CDR2: KGHSH, LQKENI. This CDR3 has 21 residues. J lost 0 bases, V lost 4 bases, and 19 bases had no gene match. Only a few counts were recorded for this clone. The antigen is undetermined. The authors reverse transcribed all of the isolated RNA, so sequencing captured expressed TCRB transcripts. Using immunoSEQ multiplex PCR, the repertoire was profiled, and TCRdb retains in-frame clones only, with some absent. This sample has more than 110,000 clones, with around 7% found just once. CD4+ naive, central memory, regulatory and stem cell-like memory subsets were isolated by sorting on CD45RO/CCR7/CD25/CD127/CD95/CD27.

The V gene is TRBV18, the J gene TRBJ2-3; 10 nucleotides line up with TRBD1. The sample comprised central memory CD4+ T cells from blood. This TCR was sampled from a woman under 40 in good health. CDR3 in DNA: TGTGCCAGCTCACGAAAACCCCCGGGACAGGGGTCGAGGACTAGCACAGATACGCAGTATTTT. Amino acid sequence: CASSRKPPGQGSRTSTDTQYF.